This paragraph reports one TCR beta chain. This specimen comes from a study of blood T cell repertoires in COVID-19. This table comes from immunoSEQ multiplex PCR, and its TCRdb copy is limited to in-frame clones, with some not included. The sample has about 77,000 clones, 73% seen once; the top ten hold approximately 20%. The CDR3 has 14 residues. Germline assignment: CDR1 ENHRY and CDR2 SYGVKD. The V end lost 5 bases, the J end lost 4 bases, and 14 bases lay between the germline ends. The source material was peripheral blood. This clonotype originated in a man aged 55 to 69 with acute or convalescent COVID-19. The chain couples TRBV10-3 to TRBJ2-5, with D perhaps TRBD2 (6 bases). CDR3: CAISSNGGGETQYF. CDR3 in DNA: TGTGCCATCAGTTCGAACGGGGGAGGAGAGACCCAGTACTTC.